This T cell receptor (beta chain) was identified in a study of cytotoxic CD8 clonotypes in ibrutinib-treated CLL. Study-wide results and caveats: Under therapy, public clonotypes either contracted or stayed stable, and they were uncommon. The study found clonality rose at ibrutinib response, then fell toward baseline at progression. Baseline clonality exceeded age-matched healthy donors and tracked circulating CD8+ T-cell counts.

Per germline, CDR1 GTSNPN and CDR2 SVGIG (reference sequence). The CDR3 has 17 residues. Profiling relied on immunoSEQ multiplex PCR, and the TCRdb table lists in-frame clones only, not all of them. The sample consists of 200,000 to 250,000 clones, roughly three quarters of them appearing once. Note on this clone: The antigen is not known. The junction does not match germline at one end; this may be a read error.

Cryopreserved PBMCs were the source of roughly 2 micrograms of genomic DNA, which went to TCR beta libraries. V and J are TRBV30 and TRBJ2-5; the match to TRBD2 covers 7 bases. The starting material was PBMCs, obtained after 12 months of ibrutinib treatment. This clonotype was obtained from a human donor with chronic lymphocytic leukemia. CDR3 in DNA: TGTGCCTGGACCAGAGGTGGGAGTGGCGGGAGCCAACAGACCCAGTACTTC. Amino acids: CAWTRGGSGGSQQTQYF.